The sample holds many counts of the clone carrying this T cell receptor beta chain. V lost 6 bases and J lost 5; bases outside the gene matches: 9. Germline loops: CDR1 LGHDT, CDR2 YNNKEL (reference sequence). The CDR3 length is 15 residues. Unique molecular identifiers were present on the cDNA, and a universal primer site came from template switching. TCRdb independently ran MiXCR on the 5' RACE reads; one entry per CDR3 protein. The repertoire holds around 230,000 distinct CDR3 sequences, with 6.5% as singletons. This sample is part of a study of identical twins. The same sample was also studied in work on T cells expressing NK-cell markers.

This clonotype was obtained from a woman aged 18-29 years in good health. Sequencing was done on a sample of CD8+ T cells sorted from blood. The chain combines TRBV3-1 with TRBJ2-2, with 7 bases identical to TRBD2. The CDR3 loop is CASSFPGLPTGELFF. The CDR3 bases are TGTGCCAGCAGTTTTCCGGGACTACCTACCGGGGAGCTGTTTTTT. Full variable domain (remainder filled in from reference TRBV3-1 and TRBJ2-2): DTAVSQTPKYLVTQMGNDKSIKCEQNLGHDTMYWYKQDSKKFLKIMFSYNNKELIINETVPNRFSPKSPDKAHLNLHINSLELGDSAVYFCASSFPGLPTGELFFGEGSRLTVL.